The next 23 T cell receptor beta chains were all read from a single sample in a study of cytomegalovirus exposure and HLA in healthy donors. PCR involved 60 Vbeta and 13 Jbeta primers. Repertoires were generated with immunoSEQ multiplex PCR, while TCRdb's copy carries only in-frame clones and drops some. Altogether tens of thousands of clones are present, 65% to 80% being singletons, with the ten largest covering around 17%. Sequences were obtained from PBMCs. The receptors here all came from a man between 40 and 49 years old in good health and CMV-seropositive.

The chain recombines TRBV6-1 with TRBJ2-3; TRBD2 matches at 7 bases. Losses at the gene ends were 2 bases for V and 6 bases for J; bases not matched to a gene: 8. Per the germline V gene, CDR1 is MNHNS and CDR2 is SASEGT. This CDR3 is built from 15 residues. CDR3 bases: TGTGCCAGCAGTGAACATAGCGGGCCAGGGGATACGCAGTATTTT. Its translation is CASSEHSGPGDTQYF.

The V call is TRBV27, the J call TRBJ2-7; 9 positions agree with TRBD2. The ends lost 6 bases at V and 0 bases at J; junction bases unmatched: 6. Germline-derived CDR1 and CDR2 are MNHEY and SMNVEV (reference sequence). This CDR3 has 15 residues. Here the CDR3 DNA reads TGTGCCAGCAGGGTAGCGGGAGACTACTCCTACGAGCAGTACTTC. Amino acid sequence: CASRVAGDYSYEQYF.

The chain links TRBV27 to TRBJ2-7; a weak D match, TRBD1 (6 bases). In germline, CDR1 is MNHEY, CDR2 SMNVEV (reference sequence). The germline V and J ends were trimmed by 4 bases and 0 bases, with 10 bases remaining between them. The CDR3 is made up of 14 amino acids. The CDR3 region is CASSSDRNSYEQYF. As DNA, the CDR3 is TGTGCCAGCAGTTCGGACAGAAACTCCTACGAGCAGTACTTC.

The chain combines TRBV7-8 with TRBJ2-1; D is unclear. This CDR3 comprises 13 residues. Germline V gene lookup returns CDR1 SGHVS and CDR2 FQNEAQ. Trimming took off 4 bases at V and 6 bases at J, with 10 bases between the two ends. The CDR3 protein is CASSSRFGNEQFF. For the CDR3, the DNA is TGTGCCAGCAGCTCGAGGTTTGGCAATGAGCAGTTCTTC. Full variable domain (remainder filled in from reference TRBV7-8 and TRBJ2-1): GAGVSQSPRYKVAKRGQDVALRCDPISGHVSLFWYQQALGQGPEFLTYFQNEAQLDKSGLPSDRFFAERPEGSVSTLKIQRTQQEDSAVYLCASSSRFGNEQFFGPGTRLTVL.

Comment on this clone: One end of the junction does not line up with germline, which may come from a read error. The J gene is TRBJ2-7, the V gene TRBV7-9; weak D call: TRBD1 (6 bases). Germline V lookup: CDR1 SEHNR, CDR2 FQNEAQ (reference sequence). The CDR3 consists of 16 residues. CDR3 sequence (DNA): TGTTCCAGCAGCTTGACGGCACAGGGCCCCTTTTACGAGCAGTACTTC. This translates into CSSSLTAQGPFYEQYF.

CDR3 bases: TGTGCCAGCAGCCAAGTAGGATCCTCGACAGCTTACGAGCAGTACTTC. Translated, it gives CASSQVGSSTAYEQYF. This chain links TRBV4-2 with TRBJ2-7; D is possibly TRBD1 (5 bases). Deletions cut 1 base from V and 4 bases from J, with 17 bases between. This CDR3 is built from 16 residues. Germline V gene sequence: CDR1 LGHNA, CDR2 YNFKEQ.

The chain links TRBV9 to TRBJ1-3; 9 bases line up with TRBD1. The CDR3 length is 19 residues. Germline CDR1 reads SGDLS; CDR2 reads YYNGEE. The V and J ends lost 2 bases and 2 bases, in that order; junction bases with no gene match: 14. CDR3: CASSVSGTGKSETGNTIYF. The CDR3 DNA is TGTGCCAGCAGCGTCTCCGGGACAGGGAAAAGTGAAACTGGAAACACCATATATTTT.

V and J are TRBV5-1 and TRBJ2-3, with TRBD2 matching 10 bases. CDR3 length: 17 amino acids. The J segment lost 2 bases and the V segment lost 0 bases, leaving 6 bases of the junction unmatched. Per germline, CDR1 SGHRS and CDR2 YFSETQ. CDR3 coding DNA: TGCGCCAGCAGCTTGGCCGGACTAGCGGAACCCACAGATACGCAGTATTTT. This translates into CASSLAGLAEPTDTQYF.

CDR3 protein: CSDTGTGGVATNEKLFF. For the CDR3, the DNA is TGCAGCGATACCGGGACAGGGGGGGTGGCAACTAATGAAAAACTGTTTTTT. The chain uses TRBV29-1 and TRBJ1-4, with 11 nucleotides matching TRBD1. This CDR3 has 17 amino acids. V was clipped by 7 bases and J by 0 bases; unmatched bases: 10. The V gene's germline CDR1 is SQVTM and CDR2 ANQGSEA.

This clone occurred a few times. The chain combines TRBV30 with TRBJ1-6; D perhaps matches TRBD1 (6 bases). V was cut by 3 bases and J by 5 bases, with 11 bases left in between. CDR3 length equals 14 residues. Germline assignment: CDR1 GTSNPN and CDR2 SVGIG (reference sequence). The CDR3 DNA sequence: TGTGCCTGGAGAGGGGGAAACCATAATTCACCCCTCCACTTT. Amino acid sequence: CAWRGGNHNSPLHF. Together with reference TRBV30 and TRBJ1-6, the CDR3 gives the full variable domain: SQTIHQWPATLVQPVGSPLSLECTVEGTSNPNLYWYRQAAGRGLQLLFYSVGIGQISSEVPQNLSASRPQDRQFILSSKKLLLSDSGFYLCAWRGGNHNSPLHFGNGTRLTVT.

The sample holds a few counts of this clone. CDR3 DNA: TGTGCCAGCAGCATCGGACAGGGTACCTACGAGCAGTACTTC. Translating it yields CASSIGQGTYEQYF. V gene TRBV5-5 combines with J gene TRBJ2-7; 8 positions match TRBD1. Germline CDR1 reads SGHKS; CDR2 reads YYEKEE (reference sequence). Trimming took 4 bases from V and 2 from J; bases not matched to a gene: 5. The CDR3 covers 14 residues.

This clone was seen many times. J is TRBJ2-5 and V is TRBV6-5; tentatively, D is TRBD2 (5 bases). CDR1 and CDR2 from the germline V gene are MNHEY and SVGAGI. The CDR3 loop spans 14 amino acids. V shed 0 bases and J shed 2 bases, with 7 bases lying between them. CDR3: CASSYSRGQETQYF. The CDR3 DNA reads TGTGCCAGCAGTTACTCTCGCGGGCAAGAGACCCAGTACTTC.

The chain combines TRBV11-2 with TRBJ2-7, with 9 positions matching TRBD2. This CDR3 comprises 16 residues. V lost 5 bases to trimming and J lost 3 bases; unmatched junction nucleotides: 11. Germline assignment: CDR1 SGHAT and CDR2 FQNNGV. Here the CDR3 reads CASSRNIAGASYEQYF. For the CDR3, the DNA is TGTGCCAGCAGCCGCAATATAGCGGGAGCCAGCTACGAGCAGTACTTC.

The V and J genes are TRBV4-2 and TRBJ2-7; 16 bases are shared with TRBD2. Germline CDR1 and CDR2: LGHNA and YNFKEQ. Germline trimming cut 1 base from V and 0 bases from J; bases unmatched to any gene: 3. The CDR3 length is 18 residues. The CDR3 DNA reads TGTGCCAGCAGCCAAGGGGGACTAGCGGGAGGGTCCTCCTACGAGCAGTACTTC. It yields the protein CASSQGGLAGGSSYEQYF.

The chain is built from TRBV19 and TRBJ2-3, with 7 bases that match TRBD2. This CDR3 has 16 residues. The junction had 10 bases not matched to a gene; V was cut back by 5 bases and J by 2 bases. Germline V lookup: CDR1 LNHDA, CDR2 SQIVND (reference sequence). CDR3 in amino acids: CASSPRAGEVTDTQYF. DNA for the CDR3: TGTGCCAGTAGTCCTAGGGCGGGAGAGGTCACAGATACGCAGTATTTT.

DNA for the CDR3: TGCAGCGGGAGGGACAGTACGGGGGAGACCCAGTACTTC. This gives the protein CSGRDSTGETQYF. The genes are TRBV29-1 and TRBJ2-5; D perhaps matches TRBD1 (7 bases). The CDR3 runs 13 residues. The germline V gene has CDR1 SQVTM and CDR2 ANQGSEA. Trimming cost V 7 bases and J 5 bases, with 17 bases left between them.

V usage is TRBV10-3 and J usage is TRBJ2-5, with a possible D match to TRBD1 (6 bases). CDR1 and CDR2 from the germline V gene are ENHRY and SYGVKD. This CDR3 has 12 amino acids. V dropped 7 bases and J dropped 2 bases, with 8 bases sitting between them. Here the CDR3 DNA reads TGTGCCATCAAGGGGGAACAAGAGACCCAGTACTTC. Protein: CAIKGEQETQYF.

This clone was counted only a few times. The V gene is TRBV25-1, the J gene TRBJ1-4; possible D gene TRBD1, 6 bases. Germline-derived CDR1 and CDR2 are MGHDK and SYGVNS. V was shortened by 4 bases and J by 6 bases, with 12 bases between the two germline ends. The length of the CDR3 is 14 residues. As DNA, the CDR3 is TGTGCCAGCAGTGGTTACAGGGCGGATGAAAAACTGTTTTTT. It codes for CASSGYRADEKLFF.

This sequence joins TRBV2 and TRBJ2-7; no reliable D call. Between the trimmed V and J ends, which lost 6 bases and 3 bases, there was a span of 15 bases. The CDR3 is 14 amino acids. Germline CDR1 reads SNHLY; CDR2 reads FYNNEI. This chain's CDR3 is CASRLTTSSYEQYF. In DNA form, the CDR3 reads TGTGCCAGCAGGCTAACTACCTCCAGCTACGAGCAGTACTTC.

V is TRBV30 and J is TRBJ1-4; D gene unclear. This CDR3 has 14 amino acids. Trimming stripped 5 bases from V and 5 bases from J, with 15 bases between. CDR1 and CDR2 from the germline V gene are GTSNPN and SVGIG (reference sequence). CDR3 in amino acids: CAWRGGMGNEKLFF. CDR3 bases: TGTGCCTGGCGTGGAGGGATGGGAAATGAAAAACTGTTTTTT. Full variable domain (outside the CDR3, taken from reference TRBV30 and TRBJ1-4): SQTIHQWPATLVQPVGSPLSLECTVEGTSNPNLYWYRQAAGRGLQLLFYSVGIGQISSEVPQNLSASRPQDRQFILSSKKLLLSDSGFYLCAWRGGMGNEKLFFGSGTQLSVL.

In its sample, this clone was seen a few times. The rearrangement joins TRBV29-1 to TRBJ2-7, with TRBD1 matching over 9 bases. The germline V gene encodes CDR1 SQVTM and CDR2 ANQGSEA. V was clipped by 3 bases and J by 3 bases; unmatched bases: 0. The CDR3 consists of 12 residues. The CDR3 DNA is TGCAGCGTTGAGGGACAGGGCTACGAGCAGTACTTC. It specifies CSVEGQGYEQYF.

Only one count was recorded for this clone. The rearrangement links TRBV2 to TRBJ2-7; 8 bases line up with TRBD1. The CDR3 is 14 amino acids. V trimming: 10 bases; J trimming: 1 base; junction bases outside the gene matches: 9. Germline CDR1 and CDR2: SNHLY and FYNNEI. This CDR3 reads CAILDRGLSYEQYF. As DNA, the CDR3 is TGTGCCATCCTAGACAGGGGCCTATCCTACGAGCAGTACTTC.

The CDR3 DNA is TGTGCCAGTAGTACCCGGACAGGGGGCTCTAATGAAAAACTGTTTTTT. Residues: CASSTRTGGSNEKLFF. The chain couples TRBV19 to TRBJ1-4; 11 bases align to TRBD1. The germline CDR1 and CDR2 sequences are LNHDA and SQIVND (reference sequence). Unmatched junction bases numbered 4, after V lost 4 bases and J lost 3 bases. There are 16 residues in the CDR3.